This entry lists 17 T cell receptor beta chains sequenced from one sample in a study of blood T cells in healthy people across ages. A second PCR of 7 to 11 cycles used a sample-barcoded 5' primer and a J-beta primer mix. TCRdb redid the calling of the 5' RACE reads with MiXCR, one entry per CDR3 protein. The sample consists of approximately 1,000,000 distinct CDR3 sequences, around two fifths of them appearing once. Sequenced input: blood. These receptors originate from a young man in good health.

The chain is built from TRBV20-1 and TRBJ1-6; tentatively, D is TRBD1 (5 bases). Per germline, CDR1 DFQATT and CDR2 SNEGSKA (reference sequence). Trimming removed 5 bases at V and 2 bases at J, with 7 bases between. The CDR3 covers 13 residues. The DNA for the CDR3 is TGCAGTGCTCCAGGGACCTATAATTCACCCCTCCACTTT. Translating gives CSAPGTYNSPLHF.

The chain employs TRBV5-6 and TRBJ2-5; possible D gene TRBD2, 6 bases. The J call is uncertain, as TRBJ2-7 better fits the DNA end. This CDR3 region has 13 residues. The germline V gene encodes CDR1 SGHDT and CDR2 YYEEEE. The CDR3 DNA follows: TGTGCCAGCAGCGTGGCCTCGCGGGGCGAGCAGTACTTC. This gives the protein CASSVASRGEQYF.

This clonotype was seen only a few times. This sequence joins TRBV7-9 and TRBJ2-7, with 7 nucleotides matching TRBD1. The CDR3 extends over 14 amino acids. The trim removed 6 bases at V and 1 base at J, leaving 6 bases unmatched. CDR1 SEHNR and CDR2 FQNEAQ come from the germline V gene (reference sequence). CDR3 sequence reads: CASRTTGQSYEQYF. DNA of the CDR3: TGTGCCAGCAGAACGACGGGACAGTCCTACGAGCAGTACTTC.

The chain is built from TRBV13 and TRBJ1-2, with D possibly TRBD1 on 6 matching bases. Trimming took off 7 bases at V and 3 bases at J, with 15 bases between the two ends. The CDR3 covers 14 residues. In germline, CDR1 is PRHDT, CDR2 FYEKMQ (reference sequence). CDR3 sequence: CASTQGRGYYGYTF. As DNA, the CDR3 is TGTGCCAGCACCCAGGGGCGGGGCTACTATGGCTACACCTTC.

V is TRBV6-2 or TRBV6-3 and J is TRBJ2-7; TRBD2 is a possible D gene (5 bases). V shed 7 bases and J shed 2 bases, with 24 bases lying between them. The V gene's germline CDR1 is MNHEY and CDR2 SVGEGT. The CDR3 sequence is 17 residues long. CDR3 sequence (DNA): TGTGCCAGCAACCCACCCAACAACCCGGGAATTACCTACGAGCAGTACTTC. Encoded protein: CASNPPNNPGITYEQYF.

In this sample, this clonotype turned up a few times. V and J are TRBV9 and TRBJ1-1; D is ambiguous. The CDR3 covers 13 residues. V lost 1 base and J 1 base, leaving 5 bases between the germline ends. Germline CDR1 reads SGDLS; CDR2 reads YYNGEE. CDR3 residues: CASSVYGNTEAFF. CDR3 DNA: TGTGCCAGCAGCGTATATGGGAACACTGAAGCTTTCTTT. Looking up the rest from reference TRBV9 and TRBJ1-1 gives the full variable domain: DSGVTQTPKHLITATGQRVTLRCSPRSGDLSVYWYQQSLDQGLQFLIQYYNGEERAKGNILERFSAQQFPDLHSELNLSSLELGDSALYFCASSVYGNTEAFFGQGTRLTVV.

A word on this clonotype: This may come from a read error, since a much larger clone is one base off. This chain joins TRBV27 and TRBJ2-3; D not certain. The germline gives CDR1 MNHEY, CDR2 SMNVEV (reference sequence). The CDR3 contains 14 residues. CDR3: CANSFRSSTDTQYF. DNA of the CDR3: TGTGCCAACAGTTTTCGGTCTAGCACAGATACGCAGTATTTT.

CDR3 in DNA: TGCGCCAGCAGCTCACCAGGGGGCTCGAGCACTGAAGCTTTCTTT. The encoded protein is CASSSPGGSSTEAFF. The chain is built from TRBV4-3 and TRBJ1-1; 8 positions agree with TRBD1. The CDR3 spans 15 residues. Trimming cost V 5 bases and J 4 bases; bases outside gene matches: 9. Germline CDR1 reads LGHNA; CDR2 reads YSLEER.

This clonotype was detected a few times. The chain has TRBV28 and TRBJ1-1; possible D gene TRBD1, 6 bases. V dropped 9 bases and J dropped 1 base, with 15 bases sitting between them. In germline, CDR1 is MDHEN, CDR2 SYDVKM. The CDR3 extends over 14 amino acids. The CDR3 spells CASSTETGNTEAFF. CDR3 nucleotide sequence: TGTGCCAGTAGTACGGAGACAGGGAACACTGAAGCTTTCTTT. The variable domain in full, completed from reference TRBV28 and TRBJ1-1, reads DVKVTQSSRYLVKRTGEKVFLECVQDMDHENMFWYRQDPGLGLRLIYFSYDVKMKEKGDIPEGYSVSREKKERFSLILESASTNQTSMYLCASSTETGNTEAFFGQGTRLTVV.

The chain couples TRBV12-3 or TRBV12-4 to TRBJ2-6; possibly TRBD1 for D (5 bases). The CDR3 contains 15 residues. Trimming removed 4 bases at V and 0 bases at J, with 7 bases between. CDR3 amino acids: CASSSGSSGANVLTF. CDR3 DNA: TGTGCCAGCAGTTCAGGGTCCTCTGGGGCCAACGTCCTGACTTTC.

The chain is built from TRBV28 and TRBJ2-1; D is undetermined. V shed 3 bases and J shed 9 bases, with 9 bases lying between them. The length of the CDR3 is 12 residues. In germline, CDR1 is MDHEN, CDR2 SYDVKM. The CDR3 coding sequence is TGTGCCAGCAGTTTCGGTAGGACTGAGCAGTTCTTC. Residues: CASSFGRTEQFF.

This chain links TRBV7-2 with TRBJ2-6, with D unresolved. The CDR3 totals 15 residues. CDR1 and CDR2 (germline): SGHTA, FQGNSA. V shed 6 bases and J shed 0 bases, with 9 bases lying between them. The CDR3 nucleotides read TGTGCCAGCAGGCTAACTCGCTCTGGGGCCAACGTCCTGACTTTC. This sequence encodes CASRLTRSGANVLTF. The whole variable domain, remainder taken from reference TRBV7-2 and TRBJ2-6, is GAGVSQSPSNKVTEKGKDVELRCDPISGHTALYWYRQSLGQGLEFLIYFQGNSAPDKSGLPSDRFSAERTGGSVSTLTIQRTQQEDSAVYLCASRLTRSGANVLTFGAGSRLTVL.

V usage is TRBV6-1 and J usage is TRBJ1-5; unclear D gene. Germline CDR1 is MNHNS and CDR2 is SASEGT. The CDR3 is 13 residues long. V lost 0 bases to trimming and J lost 6 bases, with 6 bases between them. CDR3: CASSEAAGQPQHF. The DNA of the CDR3 is TGTGCCAGCAGTGAAGCTGCAGGTCAGCCCCAGCATTTT.

V and J are TRBV27 and TRBJ1-1; 8 bases map to TRBD1. The CDR3 sequence is 17 residues long. Germline CDR1 MNHEY, CDR2 SMNVEV (reference sequence). J lost 1 base, V lost 2 bases, and 9 bases had no gene match. The CDR3 nucleotides read TGTGCCAGCAGTTTAGGGGGGAACAGGGGGTCGAACACTGAAGCTTTCTTT. This translates into CASSLGGNRGSNTEAFF.

This clonotype showed up just a few times. The V call is TRBV6-1, the J call TRBJ1-5; possibly TRBD1 for D (5 bases). CDR3 size: 15 residues. V was clipped by 0 bases and J by 7 bases, with 13 bases between them. Looked up from germline, CDR1 is MNHNS and CDR2 is SASEGT. The CDR3 spells CASSEAISGRQPQHF. In DNA form, the CDR3 reads TGTGCCAGCAGTGAAGCGATTTCAGGGCGACAGCCCCAGCATTTT.

The rearrangement joins TRBV20-1 to TRBJ1-5, with TRBD1 as a possible D gene (6 bases). Deletions cut 3 bases from V and 4 bases from J, with 10 bases between. CDR1 and CDR2 from the germline V gene are DFQATT and SNEGSKA (reference sequence). The CDR3 covers 13 residues. Here the CDR3 DNA reads TGCAGTGCTAGGAGGGGGGAGAATCAGCCCCAGCATTTT. Translation: CSARRGENQPQHF.

As DNA, the CDR3 is TGCAGCGTTGAAGATGGAGACAGAATGAACACTGAAGCTTTCTTT. It codes for CSVEDGDRMNTEAFF. This rearrangement joins TRBV29-1 to TRBJ1-1, with a possible D match to TRBD1 (5 bases). In germline, CDR1 is SQVTM, CDR2 ANQGSEA. V was clipped by 0 bases and J by 0 bases, with 11 bases between them. The CDR3 covers 15 residues. The variable domain in full, completed from reference TRBV29-1 and TRBJ1-1, reads SAVISQKPSRDICQRGTSLTIQCQVDSQVTMMFWYRQQPGQSLTLIATANQGSEATYESGFVIDKFPISRPNLTFSTLTVSNMSPEDSSIYLCSVEDGDRMNTEAFFGQGTRLTVV.